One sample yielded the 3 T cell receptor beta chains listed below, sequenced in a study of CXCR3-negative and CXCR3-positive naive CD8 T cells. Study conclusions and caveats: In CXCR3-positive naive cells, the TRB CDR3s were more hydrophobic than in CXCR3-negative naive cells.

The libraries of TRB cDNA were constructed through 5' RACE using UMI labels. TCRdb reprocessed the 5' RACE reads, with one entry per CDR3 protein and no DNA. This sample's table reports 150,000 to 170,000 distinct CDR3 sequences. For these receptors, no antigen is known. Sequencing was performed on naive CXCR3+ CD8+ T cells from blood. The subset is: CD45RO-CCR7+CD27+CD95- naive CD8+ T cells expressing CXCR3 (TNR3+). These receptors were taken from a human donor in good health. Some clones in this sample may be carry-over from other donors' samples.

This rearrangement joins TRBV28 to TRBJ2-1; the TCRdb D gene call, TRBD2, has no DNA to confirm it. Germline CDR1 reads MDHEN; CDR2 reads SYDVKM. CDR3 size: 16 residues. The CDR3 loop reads CASSLIGLAGHNEQFF.

The CDR3 loop is CATSGGLETQYF. J is TRBJ2-5 and V is TRBV5-6; lacking DNA, the TRBD1 call made by TCRdb goes unchecked. CDR3 length: 12 residues. Germline-derived CDR1 and CDR2 are SGHDT and YYEEEE.

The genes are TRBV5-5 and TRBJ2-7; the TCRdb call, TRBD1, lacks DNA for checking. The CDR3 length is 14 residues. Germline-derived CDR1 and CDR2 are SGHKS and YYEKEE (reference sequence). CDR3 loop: CASSFKQGLGEQYF. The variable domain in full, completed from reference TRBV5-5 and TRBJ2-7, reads DAGVTQSPTHLIKTRGQQVTLRCSPISGHKSVSWYQQVLGQGPQFIFQYYEKEERGRGNFPDRFSARQFPNYSSELNVNALLLGDSALYLCASSFKQGLGEQYFGPGTRLTVT.